This is a list of T cell receptor beta chains from one sample in a study of T cell repertoires in cytomegalovirus infection. TCRdb reprocessed the reads with MiXCR, giving one entry per CDR3 protein. The data hold about 400,000 distinct CDR3 sequences, with around a sixth observed a single time. Source material: PBMCs. These TCRs come from a human donor in good health (CMV status not recorded). Some clones in this sample may be carry-over from other donors' samples. Both conserved end residues are part of each CDR3.

TRBJ1-2 | TRBV7-9 | CASSPIPDWNGYTF
TRBJ2-4 | TRBV7-2 | CASSLGVDQNIQYF
TRBJ2-7 | TRBV19 | CASESQSYEQYF
TRBJ1-2 | TRBV5-6 | CASSLENAGPRPYGYTF
TRBJ1-5 | TRBV18 | CASSPGWRKGNQPQHF
TRBJ2-1 | TRBV4-1 | CASSRLAGRTREQFF
TRBJ2-7 | TRBV20-1 | CSARPRASYEQYF
TRBJ1-2 | TRBV7-2 | CASSQNTGTGTYGYTF
TRBJ1-2 | TRBV7-6 | CATLSRPDGYAF
TRBJ1-4 | TRBV12-3/TRBV12-4 | CASSSGGTNEKLFF
TRBJ1-5 | TRBV19 | CASSRTGTGIVGNQPQHF
TRBJ2-1 | TRBV2 | CASTVGLAGEVEQFF
TRBJ1-1 | TRBV6-5 | CASSYTRSGTEAFF
TRBJ2-7 | TRBV7-2 | CASSSAGGSSYEQYF
TRBJ2-7 | TRBV7-9 | CASSRRGYHEQYF
TRBJ1-2 | TRBV7-2 | CASSSQTTHYGYTF
TRBJ1-1 | TRBV2 | CASRGTGGLAEAFF
TRBJ1-1 | TRBV18 | CASSPPGEVNTEAFF
TRBJ2-1 | TRBV7-9 | CASSSRLGGNNEQFF
TRBJ1-1 | TRBV10-3 | CAISSNMNTEAFF
TRBJ1-5 | TRBV12-3/TRBV12-4 | CASSFPPMGQPQHF
TRBJ2-5 | TRBV12-3/TRBV12-4 | CASSPREGQETQYF
TRBJ1-4 | TRBV10-3 | CAIRQDQNEKLFF
TRBJ1-2 | TRBV7-9 | CASAGTSQKRTNYGYTF
TRBJ2-7 | TRBV27 | CASSLQGGNYEQYF
TRBJ2-2 | TRBV4-1 | CASSPGTGTGTGELFF
TRBJ2-3 | TRBV29-1 | CSSLPSGTDTQYF
TRBJ2-2 | TRBV7-2 | CASSPGGATGELFF
TRBJ2-3 | TRBV7-8 | CASSQREGRTDTQYF
TRBJ2-5 | TRBV15 | CATSRAGEVKGTQYF
TRBJ2-5 | TRBV7-2 | CASSFPGRKETQYF
TRBJ1-5 | TRBV28 | CASSFSLGQPQHF
TRBJ2-5 | TRBV11-2 | CASSLVLAGGETQYF
TRBJ2-7 | TRBV7-2 | CASSFAGTETYEQYF
TRBJ2-7 | TRBV7-2 | CASSGQGASHEQYF
TRBJ1-6 | TRBV12-3/TRBV12-4 | CASSHSTGGGSPLHF
TRBJ2-1 | TRBV11-2 | CASSLTPLPGGGNEQFF
TRBJ1-4 | TRBV9 | CASSSLDRPNEKLFF
TRBJ1-5 | TRBV28 | CASSSQYSGHQPQHF
TRBJ2-5 | TRBV7-2 | CASSITSTSAETQYF
TRBJ2-5 | TRBV11-2 | CASSLIPSGEETQYF
TRBJ1-3 | TRBV19 | CASRAFEGSGNTIYF
TRBJ2-3 | TRBV5-4 | CATSVGGYSTDTQYF
TRBJ2-1 | TRBV18 | CASSPGGGDNEQFF
TRBJ1-6 | TRBV7-9 | CASSSGAPTYNSPLHF
TRBJ2-5 | TRBV7-8 | CASSPDRDPRTSETQYF
TRBJ1-5 | TRBV12-3/TRBV12-4 | CASSSTGARQPQHF
TRBJ2-5 | TRBV24-1 | CATSDYQIGARETQYF
TRBJ2-5 | TRBV5-6 | CASSRGFLKETQYF
TRBJ2-3 | TRBV7-2 | CASSPTTDTQYF
TRBJ2-1 | TRBV6-2/TRBV6-3 | CASRAATVGHNEQFF
TRBJ2-3 | TRBV6-2/TRBV6-3 | CASSYFVSGYTDTQYF
TRBJ2-7 | TRBV15 | CATSRGASGFYEQYF
TRBJ2-7 | TRBV15 | CATSREKQGAYEQYF
TRBJ2-1 | TRBV20-1 | CSARSALNINEQFF
TRBJ2-7 | TRBV28 | CASSWPGESYEQYF
TRBJ1-5 | TRBV7-2 | CASSFFSNQPQHF
TRBJ1-2 | TRBV20-1 | CSASPIGTYGYTF
TRBJ2-2 | TRBV12-3/TRBV12-4 | CASSPPGELFF